This entry describes one TCR beta chain. Only in-frame clones appear in the TCRdb table, and some are missing; sequencing was by immunoSEQ multiplex PCR. Seen here are 70,000 or so clones, approximately 88% observed once, and the top ten hold 2.9%. Germline trimming cut 4 bases from V and 6 bases from J; bases unmatched to any gene: 5. This CDR3 comprises 15 residues. The germline V gene encodes CDR1 SGHNT and CDR2 YYREEE (reference sequence). The data are from a study of control samples from healthy donors and cancer patients. Sequencing input: PBMCs. The chain joins TRBV5-4 to TRBJ2-2; 11 positions agree with TRBD1. The TCR comes from a woman aged 45-59 years with lung cancer. The DNA of the CDR3 is TGTGCCAGCAGCCCGGGACAGGGGGTAGCCGGGGAGCTGTTTTTT. Translated, it gives CASSPGQGVAGELFF.